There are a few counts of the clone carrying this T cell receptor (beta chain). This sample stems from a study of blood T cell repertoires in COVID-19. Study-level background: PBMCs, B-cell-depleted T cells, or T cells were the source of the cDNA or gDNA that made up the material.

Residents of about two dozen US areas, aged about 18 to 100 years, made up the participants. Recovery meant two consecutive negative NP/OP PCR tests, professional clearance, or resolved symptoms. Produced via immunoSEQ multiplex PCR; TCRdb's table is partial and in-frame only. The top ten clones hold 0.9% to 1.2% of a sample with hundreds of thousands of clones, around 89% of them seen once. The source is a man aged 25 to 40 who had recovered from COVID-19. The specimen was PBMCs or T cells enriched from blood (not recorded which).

Here the CDR3 reads CASSNRGSKNEQYF. For the CDR3, the DNA is TGTGCCAGTAGCAATCGGGGGTCTAAAAACGAGCAGTACTTC. The rearrangement uses TRBV19 and TRBJ2-7, with D perhaps matching TRBD2 (6 bases). V was clipped by 6 bases and J by 5 bases, with 17 bases between them. The CDR3 covers 14 residues. Looked up from germline, CDR1 is LNHDA and CDR2 is SQIVND (reference sequence).